This T cell receptor (beta chain) was documented in a study of vaccination effects on CD4 cells after COVID-19. Study at large: After the second dose, samples were taken at median day 72.

Assay used: immunoSEQ multiplex PCR; TCRdb lists only in-frame clones, some missing. The profile shows 25,000 to 30,000 clones, roughly 70% of them singletons. Ahead of sequencing, the ViraFEST assay grew antigen-specific CD4+ T cells using viral peptide pools. Following a roughly 10-day culture, CD4+ T cells were purified. Participants received two doses of either the BNT162b2 or mRNA-1273 vaccine. PBMC cultures contained about 2 million cells per well, approximately 11 IU/ml IL-2 and 10 ug/ml peptides. Each culture had half its medium swapped for IL-2 medium on days 3 and 7. As for this clone: Its antigen is currently unknown.

This CDR3 is 12 amino acids long. Trimming cost V 7 bases and J 10 bases, with 16 bases left between them. From germline, CDR1 is MNHNY and CDR2 SVGAGI (reference sequence). Regarding the study as a whole: Marked clonal contraction was seen late after vaccination (in both infection- and vaccine-induced clones).

Sequences were derived from CD4+ T cells from PBMCs cultured with HCoV-NL63 spike peptides, sampled after COVID-19 vaccination. The chain couples TRBV6-6 to TRBJ1-1; perhaps TRBD1 as D (5 bases). The clonotype originates from a human donor who received a COVID-19 vaccine. The CDR3 region is CASTTGNAAAFF. CDR3 coding DNA: TGTGCCAGCACCACAGGAAACGCTGCAGCTTTCTTT.